A single sample is the source of the 17 T cell receptor beta chains below, sequenced in a study of T-cell reconstitution after alpha-beta-depleted transplantation in children. Preparation of the TCRbeta library used unique molecular identifiers. One entry per CDR3 protein results from TCRdb running MiXCR on the PCR reads. The sample records 780,000 or so distinct CDR3 sequences, about 16% being singletons. The sample was PBMCs, mostly from graft donor cells, taken 360 days after TCRalphabeta/CD19-depleted stem cell transplant. The receptors originated from a male patient younger than 18 who had a stem cell transplant for acute lymphoblastic leukemia, so the T cells may come from the graft donor.

This clonotype was seen at least ten times. The genes are TRBV7-8 and TRBJ2-7, with D maybe TRBD2 (6 bases). CDR1 is SGHVS and CDR2 is FQNEAQ in the germline V gene. This CDR3 contains 14 residues. V was clipped by 5 bases and J by 2 bases, with 13 bases between them. The DNA for the CDR3 is TGTGCCAGCAGCCGAATAGCGGAGACCTACGAGCAGTACTTC. Amino acid sequence: CASSRIAETYEQYF.

This clonotype was observed a few times. V gene TRBV10-3 combines with J gene TRBJ2-2, with no clear D. The V end was cut by 4 bases, the J end by 3 bases, with 3 bases between. Germline CDR1 reads ENHRY; CDR2 reads SYGVKD. The CDR3 spans 12 residues. The CDR3 protein is CAISGYTGELFF. The CDR3 region has the DNA TGTGCCATCAGTGGGTACACCGGGGAGCTGTTTTTT.

The gene calls are TRBV5-1 and TRBJ2-1; possible D gene TRBD2, 6 bases. This CDR3 is built from 16 residues. Between the trimmed V and J ends, which lost 1 base and 7 bases, there was a span of 18 bases. Per the germline V gene, CDR1 is SGHRS and CDR2 is YFSETQ. CDR3 in DNA: TGCGCCAGCAGCTTGCACCGTGGGGGAGGTTCAAATGAGCAGTTCTTC. Protein product: CASSLHRGGGSNEQFF. Variable domain in full (rest from reference TRBV5-1 and TRBJ2-1): KAGVTQTPRYLIKTRGQQVTLSCSPISGHRSVSWYQQTPGQGLQFLFEYFSETQRNKGNFPGRFSGRQFSNSRSEMNVSTLELGDSALYLCASSLHRGGGSNEQFFGPGTRLTVL.

This clonotype turned up a few times. The chain combines TRBV28 with TRBJ2-5; the match to TRBD1 covers 10 bases. V was clipped by 8 bases and J by 2 bases; unmatched bases: 11. The CDR3 covers 16 residues. Looked up from germline, CDR1 is MDHEN and CDR2 is SYDVKM. The CDR3 DNA reads as TGTGCCAGCGACCCCCGCCGGGGACAGGGGCAAGAGACCCAGTACTTC. Translated: CASDPRRGQGQETQYF.

The chain is built from TRBV12-3 or TRBV12-4 and TRBJ2-5, with 15 bases aligning to TRBD2. This CDR3 comprises 17 residues. The ends lost 6 bases at V and 5 bases at J; junction bases unmatched: 10. This CDR3 reads CASSPGLAGGPGETQYF. CDR3 nucleotide sequence: TGTGCCAGCAGCCCCGGACTAGCGGGAGGGCCCGGGGAGACCCAGTACTTC.

CDR3 sequence: CASSLATSGRYNEQFF. The CDR3, as DNA: TGTGCCAGCAGTTTAGCGACTAGCGGGAGGTACAATGAGCAGTTCTTC. This sequence joins TRBV27 and TRBJ2-1; 13 positions match TRBD2. This CDR3 has 16 residues. The V segment lost 2 bases and the J segment 4 bases; nucleotides outside the gene matches: 2. Germline CDR1 and CDR2: MNHEY and SMNVEV (reference sequence).

The chain uses TRBV5-1 and TRBJ2-7; D remains unclear. The ends were cut back, 0 bases at V and 3 bases at J, with 10 bases in the middle. This CDR3 region has 14 residues. From germline, CDR1 is SGHRS and CDR2 YFSETQ. In nucleotides, the CDR3 is TGCGCCAGCAGCTTGGCCGGCACCTTCTACGAGCAGTACTTC. Its translation: CASSLAGTFYEQYF. The full variable domain, in which reference TRBV5-1 and TRBJ2-7 provide the parts outside the CDR3, is KAGVTQTPRYLIKTRGQQVTLSCSPISGHRSVSWYQQTPGQGLQFLFEYFSETQRNKGNFPGRFSGRQFSNSRSEMNVSTLELGDSALYLCASSLAGTFYEQYFGPGTRLTVT.

This clonotype has just a few counts. The V and J genes are TRBV27 and TRBJ2-7, with 8 nucleotides matching TRBD1. Per the germline V gene, CDR1 is MNHEY and CDR2 is SMNVEV (reference sequence). The CDR3 spans 14 residues. Trimming at V came to 4 bases and at J to 9 bases, leaving 11 bases not matched to a gene. The CDR3 bases are TGTGCCAGCAGTTCGCTTGGGACAGGCCCTCGGCAGTACTTC. Protein product: CASSSLGTGPRQYF.

The J gene is TRBJ2-5, the V gene TRBV2; D remains unclear. This CDR3 region has 13 residues. From germline, CDR1 is SNHLY and CDR2 FYNNEI. Trimming shortened V by 5 bases and J by 3 bases, and 10 bases separated the two germline ends. CDR3 region: CASSIGPKETQYF. For the CDR3, the DNA is TGTGCCAGCAGTATCGGGCCCAAAGAGACCCAGTACTTC.

The chain has TRBV20-1 and TRBJ2-7, with 7 bases identical to TRBD2. V lost 5 bases to trimming and J lost 2 bases; unmatched junction nucleotides: 12. Germline loops: CDR1 DFQATT, CDR2 SNEGSKA (reference sequence). The CDR3 is made up of 15 amino acids. The CDR3 spells CSAEIVPGGTYEQYF. In nucleotides, the CDR3 is TGCAGTGCTGAGATCGTTCCGGGAGGAACCTACGAGCAGTACTTC.

This clonotype was observed a handful of times. This rearrangement joins TRBV5-1 to TRBJ1-2; D gene unclear. CDR1 SGHRS and CDR2 YFSETQ come from the germline V gene. V dropped 4 bases and J dropped 8 bases, with 9 bases sitting between them. The CDR3 length is 11 residues. The CDR3 loop is CASSDPGGYTF. The CDR3 DNA sequence: TGCGCCAGCAGCGACCCGGGCGGCTACACCTTC.

This clonotype has just a few counts. The chain employs TRBV29-1 and TRBJ2-5, with D possibly TRBD1 on 6 matching bases. Germline values: CDR1 SQVTM, CDR2 ANQGSEA. Deletions cut 6 bases from V and 4 bases from J, with 15 bases between. The CDR3 sequence is 13 residues long. The CDR3 is CSVFRGLSETQYF. The CDR3 coding sequence is TGCAGCGTGTTCAGGGGCCTCTCAGAGACCCAGTACTTC.

The chain recombines TRBV2 with TRBJ2-7; D ambiguous. Trimming removed 5 bases from V and 2 bases from J, with 16 bases in between. The CDR3 length is 15 residues. Germline V gives CDR1 SNHLY, CDR2 FYNNEI. For the CDR3, the DNA is TGTGCCAGCAGTTCAAGGCCATTTTCACCCTACGAGCAGTACTTC. Translated: CASSSRPFSPYEQYF. Using reference TRBV2 and TRBJ2-7 for the parts outside the CDR3, the full variable domain is EPEVTQTPSHQVTQMGQEVILRCVPISNHLYFYWYRQILGQKVEFLVSFYNNEISEKSEIFDDQFSVERPDGSNFTLKIRSTKLEDSAMYFCASSSRPFSPYEQYFGPGTRLTVT.

This clonotype was detected only a few times. The rearrangement joins TRBV10-1 to TRBJ1-2; a weak D match, TRBD1 (5 bases). Germline loops: CDR1 WNHNN, CDR2 SYGVQD (reference sequence). This CDR3 contains 13 residues. Deletions cut 4 bases from V and 1 base from J, with 7 bases between. The DNA of the CDR3 is TGCGCCAGCAGTGCCGACAGTAACTATGGCTACACCTTC. Translating it yields CASSADSNYGYTF.

The J gene is TRBJ2-7, the V gene TRBV7-6; a weak D match, TRBD1 (6 bases). Germline lookup yields CDR1 SGHVS and CDR2 FNYEAQ. V was trimmed by 2 bases and J by 2 bases, leaving 19 bases between them. This CDR3 comprises 17 residues. In nucleotides, the CDR3 is TGTGCCAGCAGCTTATACCCCAGAGGGAAGGGGGCCTACGAGCAGTACTTC. Translated: CASSLYPRGKGAYEQYF.

V gene TRBV20-1 combines with J gene TRBJ2-4; 9 nucleotides align to TRBD2. CDR1 is DFQATT and CDR2 is SNEGSKA in the germline V gene (reference sequence). The CDR3 has 13 residues. The chain's CDR3 is CSPWGLAKNIQYF. CDR3 bases: TGCAGCCCGTGGGGACTAGCAAAAAACATTCAGTACTTC.

The genes are TRBV4-1 and TRBJ2-6, with TRBD2 as a possible D gene (7 bases). Germline assignment: CDR1 MGHRA and CDR2 YSYEKL. CDR3 length equals 19 residues. The V and J ends lost 5 bases and 0 bases respectively, with 20 bases between them. The CDR3, as DNA: TGCGCCAGCAGCGCAAAAGGGGGGGGAATTATCTCTGGGGCCAACGTCCTGACTTTC. Protein sequence: CASSAKGGGIISGANVLTF.